This T cell receptor (beta chain) was sequenced for a study of CD8+ T cells in alopecia areata (dated 2018 in TCRdb). Some background on the complete study: Treated patients were enrolled in an open-label pilot trial of oral tofacitinib, 5 to 10 mg twice daily, for moderate-to-severe alopecia areata. The RNA source kit depended on sample type: the PAXgene miRNA kit for fixed scalp, the miRNeasy kit for PBMCs, and the RNeasy kit for mouse skin. On the human side, TCRbeta sequencing was run on scalp tissue and on sorted CD4+ and CD8+ peripheral blood T cells from healthy controls and from alopecia areata patients with either patchy or totalis/universalis disease. immunoSEQ multiplex PCR using 35 Vbeta forward primers and 13 Jbeta reverse primers was used to amplify TCRbeta CDR3 regions. High-throughput TCRbeta sequencing was used to examine T cell clonal expansion in alopecia areata in both the C3H/HeJ mouse model and human patients. Tofacitinib-treated patients had biopsies at baseline and at 4 and 24 weeks of treatment, with a later scalp biopsy in several patients. Clonality in the scalp was compared among normal scalp (n=4), patchy alopecia areata scalp (n=8), and alopecia totalis/universalis scalp (n=8). In treated patients, disease severity was measured using the SALT score, which gives the percentage of scalp surface area affected. Tofacitinib was given for 6 to 18 months, followed by 6 months of follow-up off drug to assess delayed response and recurrence.

Overall results and qualifications from the work: The treated cohort was small, with a single nonresponder, so links between baseline CD8+ expansion and response need larger studies. Compared with mice, TCR sequences shared between patients were less clear, possibly partly because of HLA diversity across the patient population. Compared with normal scalp, lesional scalp, particularly in alopecia totalis/universalis, had higher clonality and more expanded CD8+ clones, which suggests antigenic drive. Tofacitinib significantly lowered scalp clonality and the number of expanded CD8+ clones among the top 100 scalp clones. Unlike mouse skin, which is dominated by gammadelta T cells, normal human skin has resident alphabeta T cells that are also sequenced, and this complicates analysis of the scalp TCR repertoire. Many expanded lesional clones persisted in scalp and blood during tofacitinib treatment, which may partly explain relapse after stopping treatment.

The time point tag for this specimen amounts to: around 28 days on oral tofacitinib. Explained via the paper, the treatment or condition label denotes: oral pan-JAK inhibitor, 5-10 mg twice daily. From alopecia areata patients, peripheral blood was collected along with lesional scalp punch biopsies. After PBMCs were isolated by density centrifugation and stained for CD3, CD4 and CD8, a FACSAria was used to sort CD4+ and CD8+ T cells. Note on this clone: Its cognate antigen has yet to be identified. Base qualities are not at hand, and no much larger clone is one base apart.

Libraries were constructed by the immunoSEQ multiplex PCR assay. RNA was extracted from all samples and reverse transcribed into cDNA as template for TCR sequencing. First-strand cDNA was synthesized using SuperScript III with a 2:1 mix of oligo-dT and random hexamers. Amplification bias was assessed with a synthetic immune receptor repertoire, and residual bias was removed computationally. Processing in the source paper ran as follows. Raw reads were preprocessed to remove errors, and CDR3 was defined by IMGT conventions from the conserved cysteine to phenylalanine. Clonality was calculated as 1 minus Shannon entropy normalized by log2 of the number of productive unique TCRs. Whether scalp clones were CD4 or CD8 was inferred by matching scalp TCRbeta sequences against CD4 and CD8 repertoires sorted from blood. TCRdb holds this immuneACCESS table with in-frame rearrangements only. Some clones are missing; in checked studies, unresolved V genes explain under half, and the rest has no known cause. V and J calls and clone size come straight from that table; D and trimming were deduced from the DNA. This sample gives roughly 190,000 clones in total; about three fifths of them show up just once. Around 0.69% of the sample is in the top ten clones.

Sample: CD4+ T cells sorted from blood, taken at week 4, from a patient treated with tofacitinib. The clonotype originates from a human donor with alopecia areata.

The sequenced DNA is TGTGCCTGGAGTCCCTTAGCAGGTCCACGGGGCGGGGAGCTGTTTTTT. Its product reads: CAWSPLAGPRGGELFF. The sequence is built from TRBV30 and TRBJ2-2, with a tentative D gene TRBD2 over 5 matching bases. Taken from cysteine to phenylalanine, the CDR3 has 16 residues. Just CDR3 DNA is preserved here, 48 bases in frame from base 1. CDR1 and CDR2, looked up from the germline V gene (reference sequence), are GTSNPN and SVGIG. V is shortened by 2 bases, J by 7 bases, and the region joining them spans 20 bases.